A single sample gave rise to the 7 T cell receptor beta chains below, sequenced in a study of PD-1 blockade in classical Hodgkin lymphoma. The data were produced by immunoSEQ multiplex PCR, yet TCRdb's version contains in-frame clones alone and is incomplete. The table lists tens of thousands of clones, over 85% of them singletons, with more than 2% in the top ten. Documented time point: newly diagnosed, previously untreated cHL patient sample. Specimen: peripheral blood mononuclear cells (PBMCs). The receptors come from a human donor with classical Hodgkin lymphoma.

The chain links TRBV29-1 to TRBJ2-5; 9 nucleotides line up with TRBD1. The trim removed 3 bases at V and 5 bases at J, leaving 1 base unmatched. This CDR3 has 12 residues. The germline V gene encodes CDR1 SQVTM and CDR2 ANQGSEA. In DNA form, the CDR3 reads TGCAGCGTTGAGACAGGGGGGGAGACCCAGTACTTC. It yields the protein CSVETGGETQYF. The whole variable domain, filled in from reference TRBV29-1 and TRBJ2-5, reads SAVISQKPSRDICQRGTSLTIQCQVDSQVTMMFWYRQQPGQSLTLIATANQGSEATYESGFVIDKFPISRPNLTFSTLTVSNMSPEDSSIYLCSVETGGETQYFGPGTRLLVL.

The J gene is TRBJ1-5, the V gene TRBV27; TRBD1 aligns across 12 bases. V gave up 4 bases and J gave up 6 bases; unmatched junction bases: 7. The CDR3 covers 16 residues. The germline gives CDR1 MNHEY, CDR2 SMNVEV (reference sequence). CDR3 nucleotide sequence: TGTGCCAGCAGTTCCGCCGGGACAGGGGGCGGTCAGCCCCAGCATTTT. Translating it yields CASSSAGTGGGQPQHF.

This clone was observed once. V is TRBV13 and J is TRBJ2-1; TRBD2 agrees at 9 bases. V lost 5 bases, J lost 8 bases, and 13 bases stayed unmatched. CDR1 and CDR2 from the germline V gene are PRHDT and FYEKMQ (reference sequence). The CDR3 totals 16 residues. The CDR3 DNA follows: TGTGCCAGCAGCCCCACCGGGACTAGCCTAAGTGATGAGCAGTTCTTC. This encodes CASSPTGTSLSDEQFF.

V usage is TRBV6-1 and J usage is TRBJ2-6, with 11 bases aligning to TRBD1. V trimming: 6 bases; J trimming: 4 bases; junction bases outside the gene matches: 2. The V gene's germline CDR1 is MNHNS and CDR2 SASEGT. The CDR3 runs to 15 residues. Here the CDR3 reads CASRDRGLGANVLTF. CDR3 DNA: TGTGCCAGCAGGGACAGGGGGCTCGGGGCCAACGTCCTGACTTTC.

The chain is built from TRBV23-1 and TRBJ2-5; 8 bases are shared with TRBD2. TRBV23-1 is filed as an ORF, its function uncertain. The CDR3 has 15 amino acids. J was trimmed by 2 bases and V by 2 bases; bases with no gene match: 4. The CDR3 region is CASSQAAGGQETQYF. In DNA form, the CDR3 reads TGCGCCAGCAGTCAAGCGGCGGGGGGACAAGAGACCCAGTACTTC.

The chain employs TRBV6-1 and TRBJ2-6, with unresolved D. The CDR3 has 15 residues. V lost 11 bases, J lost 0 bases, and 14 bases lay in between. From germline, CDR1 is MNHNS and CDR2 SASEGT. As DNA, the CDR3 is TGTGCCTTATCTCACCCTCCCTCTGGGGCCAACGTCCTGACTTTC. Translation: CALSHPPSGANVLTF.

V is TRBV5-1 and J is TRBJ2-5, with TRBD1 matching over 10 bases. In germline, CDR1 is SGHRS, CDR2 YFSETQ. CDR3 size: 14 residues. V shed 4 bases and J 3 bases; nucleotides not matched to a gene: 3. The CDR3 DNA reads TGCGCCAGCAGCGCGACAGGGGGCGAAGAGACCCAGTACTTC. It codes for CASSATGGEETQYF.